This T cell receptor (beta chain) was captured in a study of CD8 T cells in Susac syndrome. RNA amounts of about 0.5 to 1 ug underwent reverse transcription with random hexamers. TCRdb re-derived calls from the immunoSEQ multiplex PCR reads in MiXCR, one entry per CDR3 protein. The repertoire holds a few hundred thousand distinct CDR3 sequences, 85% seen once, with about 0.11% in the top ten. The CDR3 is made up of 17 amino acids. Germline V gene sequence: CDR1 SGHAT, CDR2 FQDESV (reference sequence). Trimming took off 1 base at V and 0 bases at J, with 16 bases between the two ends. Worth noting for this clonotype: The antigen remains undetermined.

Study-wide findings and caveats: The study admitted that it had a relatively small number of individuals in its TCR sequencing and HLA analysis.

CD8+ and CD4+ T cells were negatively isolated; TEMRA cells were FACS-enriched. This chain links TRBV11-1 with TRBJ2-7; possibly TRBD2 for D (6 bases). This TCR came from a human donor with multiple sclerosis. The sequenced sample was CD8+ T cells from PBMCs. CDR3 in amino acids: CASSLGGGGAPSYEQYF. The DNA for the CDR3 is TGTGCCAGCAGCTTAGGGGGCGGCGGGGCCCCCTCCTACGAGCAGTACTTC.